This TCR beta chain appears in the sequencing data of a study of spatial heterogeneity in lung cancer. Germline-derived CDR1 and CDR2 are DFQATT and SNEGSKA (reference sequence). Trimming pared 4 bases from V and 2 bases from J, leaving 12 bases between. CDR3 length equals 13 residues. A unique molecular identifier was carried by every single TCR cDNA molecule. TCRdb analysed the 5' RACE reads with MiXCR anew, one entry per CDR3 protein. Here the sample spans about 26,000 distinct CDR3 sequences, 6% being singletons. Noted time point: blood at routine non-recurrence follow-up after resection. Tumor, nontumor lung or frozen PBMC supplied whole RNA, sequenced without sorting. The table lists this clonotype with many counts.

The receptor was derived from a male donor with early-stage non-small cell lung cancer. Sequencing used PBMCs, obtained at follow-up. The chain recombines TRBV20-1 with TRBJ2-7; D is possibly TRBD1 or TRBD2 (5 bases each). In nucleotides, the CDR3 is TGCAGTGCTACCGATGGGGACCCCTACGAGCAGTACTTC. Translating it yields CSATDGDPYEQYF.